Each of the 9 T cell receptor beta chains below was sequenced from the same sample in a study of control samples from healthy donors and cancer patients. Here immunoSEQ multiplex PCR was the method, and the copy in TCRdb shows in-frame clones only, minus some. In the table there are about 98,000 clones, roughly 82% of which are singletons. Sequenced sample: blood. Receptors originate from a man between 60 and 75 years old in good health.

This chain joins TRBV15 and TRBJ2-2, with D possibly being TRBD1 (5 bases). The germline CDR1 and CDR2 sequences are LNHNV and YYDKDF (reference sequence). Deletions cut 5 bases from V and 0 bases from J, with 19 bases between. This CDR3 is 18 amino acids long. The chain's CDR3 is CATSGSVTGHSNTGELFF. The DNA of the CDR3 is TGTGCCACCAGCGGCTCCGTCACAGGCCATTCGAACACCGGGGAGCTGTTTTTT.

The chain uses TRBV7-9 and TRBJ2-7; D not resolved. The germline V gene encodes CDR1 SEHNR and CDR2 FQNEAQ (reference sequence). V lost 7 bases to trimming and J lost 3 bases, with 10 bases between them. The CDR3 has 12 amino acids. Written as DNA, the CDR3 is TGTGCCAGCACTAGAGGAAACTACGAGCAGTACTTC. As protein: CASTRGNYEQYF.

This chain links TRBV5-1 with TRBJ1-2, with TRBD1 identical over 10 bases. The CDR3 spans 14 residues. From germline, CDR1 is SGHRS and CDR2 YFSETQ. The V segment lost 3 bases and the J segment 7 bases; nucleotides outside the gene matches: 6. The DNA of the CDR3 is TGCGCCAGCAGCTCGGGGGACAGGGGAAGTGGCTACACCTTC. Translated, it gives CASSSGDRGSGYTF.

This sequence joins TRBV2 and TRBJ2-1, with D perhaps TRBD1 (5 bases). V dropped 3 bases and J dropped 4 bases, with 10 bases sitting between them. CDR1 is SNHLY and CDR2 is FYNNEI in the germline V gene. This CDR3 spans 14 amino acids. In DNA form, the CDR3 reads TGTGCCAGCAGTGATGAACAGGTATACAATGAGCAGTTCTTC. Translating it yields CASSDEQVYNEQFF.

This sequence joins TRBV10-3 and TRBJ1-1; D gene unclear. Between the trimmed V and J ends, which lost 8 bases and 3 bases, there was a span of 16 bases. The CDR3 spans 14 residues. Germline CDR1 is ENHRY and CDR2 is SYGVKD. The CDR3: CAISDHGIYTEAFF. The CDR3 bases are TGTGCCATCTCCGACCACGGAATCTACACTGAAGCTTTCTTT.

J is TRBJ2-7 and V is TRBV4-1; 7 nucleotides line up with TRBD1. V lost 1 base and J lost 0; bases outside the gene matches: 6. Germline V lookup: CDR1 MGHRA, CDR2 YSYEKL. CDR3 size: 16 residues. Here the CDR3 reads CASSQVYTGVSYEQYF. The CDR3 coding sequence is TGCGCCAGCAGCCAAGTCTACACAGGGGTCTCCTACGAGCAGTACTTC.

The chain couples TRBV21-1 to TRBJ2-5; whether TRBD2, the table's D call, matches the DNA was not checked. TRBV21-1 is deemed a pseudogene. The length of the CDR3 is 15 residues. The CDR3 here is CASITARDSQETQYF. CDR3 coding DNA: TGTGCCAGCATTACCGCGAGAGACTCACAAGAGACCCAGTACTTC.

This chain joins TRBV27 and TRBJ2-1, with D uncertain. The CDR3 is made up of 16 amino acids. The germline V gene has CDR1 MNHEY and CDR2 SMNVEV (reference sequence). The V end was cut by 0 bases, the J end by 0 bases, with 9 bases between. Here the CDR3 DNA reads TGTGCCAGCAGTTTATCGTTCCGGCGCTCCTACAATGAGCAGTTCTTC. This gives the protein CASSLSFRRSYNEQFF.

The J gene is TRBJ2-1, the V gene TRBV27, with D unclear. Trimming removed 1 base at V and 5 bases at J, with 0 bases between. Germline CDR1 MNHEY, CDR2 SMNVEV (reference sequence). The CDR3 spans 11 residues. As DNA, the CDR3 is TGTGCCAGCAGTTTATACAATGAGCAGTTCTTC. Translated, it gives CASSLYNEQFF.